This TCR beta chain was profiled in a study of cytomegalovirus exposure and HLA in healthy donors. General observations from the study: According to an earlier analysis, most TCR beta V segments yielded productive rearrangements about 90% or about 30% of the time. A later analysis reportedly found fewer N-insertions in an Asian-associated ancestry cluster than the roughly 730-donor mean.

Trimming took off 5 bases at V and 8 bases at J, with 13 bases between the two ends. Germline CDR1 SNHLY, CDR2 FYNNEI. The CDR3 has 13 amino acids. In regard to this clone: The antigen remains undetermined.

The PCR was carried out with 60 Vbeta primers and 13 Jbeta primers. Sequencing used immunoSEQ multiplex PCR; TCRdb keeps in-frame clones, though not all of them. The sample lists some 170,000 clones; about 75% were seen once. Material for sequencing was PBMCs. The gene calls are TRBV2 and TRBJ2-1; D gene unclear. The receptor's source is a man aged 35 to 55 in good health and CMV-seropositive. The CDR3 DNA sequence: TGTGCCAGCAGTCCGATGCCCCGGGATGAGCAGTTCTTC. Translation gives CASSPMPRDEQFF.